Listed below are T cell receptor beta chains from one sample, sequenced in a study of cytomegalovirus exposure and HLA in healthy donors. Data came from immunoSEQ multiplex PCR; TCRdb stores just in-frame clones and leaves some out. The profile covers tens of thousands of clones, with 63% appearing a single time and about 15% taken by the ten largest. Sample: PBMCs. The origin of the receptors is a woman in her thirties or forties in good health and CMV-seropositive. Each CDR3 is given with its conserved first and last residue. Each record gives: D gene, V gene, clone size, J gene, CDR3 protein, CDR3 DNA. D genes are given only for firm matches. A row's size may be missing; if present it is once, few, many or a size class.

d_call: TRBD2; v_call: TRBV9; clone_size: NA; j_call: TRBJ2-3; cdr3_aa: CASSVTSGSGADTQYF; cdr3_nt: TGTGCCAGCAGCGTGACTAGCGGGAGCGGGGCAGATACGCAGTATTTT
d_call: TRBD1; v_call: TRBV5-6; clone_size: NA; j_call: TRBJ1-1; cdr3_aa: CASSFRQGGNTEAFF; cdr3_nt: TGTGCCAGCAGCTTCCGACAGGGGGGTAACACTGAAGCTTTCTTT
d_call: TRBD2; v_call: TRBV4-1; clone_size: NA; j_call: TRBJ2-2; cdr3_aa: CASSPTPLAGVGTGELFF; cdr3_nt: TGCGCCAGCAGCCCGACCCCTCTGGCGGGAGTAGGAACCGGGGAGCTGTTTTTT
d_call: NA; v_call: TRBV7-9; clone_size: NA; j_call: TRBJ2-7; cdr3_aa: CASRRGQGEEQYF; cdr3_nt: TGTGCCAGCAGGCGGGGTCAGGGTGAGGAGCAGTACTTC
d_call: TRBD1; v_call: TRBV5-1; clone_size: few; j_call: TRBJ2-1; cdr3_aa: CASSPGDRGRNEQFF; cdr3_nt: TGCGCCAGCAGTCCTGGGGACAGGGGTAGGAATGAGCAGTTCTTC
d_call: NA; v_call: TRBV6-6; clone_size: NA; j_call: TRBJ1-1; cdr3_aa: CASSLDRNTEAFF; cdr3_nt: TGTGCCAGCAGTTTAGACAGAAACACTGAAGCTTTCTTT
d_call: TRBD1; v_call: TRBV2; clone_size: NA; j_call: TRBJ2-7; cdr3_aa: CASSVDRGLSSYEQYF; cdr3_nt: TGTGCCAGCAGTGTTGACAGGGGGCTGAGCTCCTACGAGCAGTACTTC
d_call: TRBD1; v_call: TRBV7-6; clone_size: NA; j_call: TRBJ1-2; cdr3_aa: CASSQSGGHGYTF; cdr3_nt: TGTGCCAGCAGCCAATCAGGGGGACATGGCTACACCTTC
d_call: TRBD2; v_call: TRBV2; clone_size: NA; j_call: TRBJ2-2; cdr3_aa: CASSEKGLAGENTGELFF; cdr3_nt: TGTGCCAGCAGTGAAAAAGGACTAGCGGGAGAGAACACCGGGGAGCTGTTTTTT
d_call: NA; v_call: TRBV5-4; clone_size: NA; j_call: TRBJ1-2; cdr3_aa: CASSEQDYGYTF; cdr3_nt: TGTGCCAGCAGCGAACAGGATTATGGCTACACCTTC
d_call: NA; v_call: TRBV13; clone_size: NA; j_call: TRBJ2-7; cdr3_aa: CASSPRVGGSYEQYF; cdr3_nt: TGTGCCAGCAGCCCCCGTGTAGGGGGCTCCTACGAGCAGTACTTC
d_call: TRBD2; v_call: TRBV11-2; clone_size: NA; j_call: TRBJ2-6; cdr3_aa: CASSNRLAGRSSGANVLTF; cdr3_nt: TGTGCCAGCAGTAATCGACTAGCGGGAAGGAGCTCTGGGGCCAACGTCCTGACTTTC
d_call: TRBD1; v_call: TRBV30; clone_size: NA; j_call: TRBJ2-6; cdr3_aa: CAWSRDRSSSGANVLTF; cdr3_nt: TGTGCCTGGAGTCGGGACAGGAGCAGCTCTGGGGCCAACGTCCTGACTTTC
d_call: TRBD1; v_call: TRBV5-4; clone_size: few; j_call: TRBJ1-1; cdr3_aa: CASSPGQGRTEAFF; cdr3_nt: TGTGCCAGCAGCCCGGGACAGGGCCGCACTGAAGCTTTCTTT
d_call: TRBD2; v_call: TRBV4-1; clone_size: NA; j_call: TRBJ2-7; cdr3_aa: CASSQVGLAEYEQYF; cdr3_nt: TGCGCCAGCAGCCAAGTAGGACTAGCAGAATACGAGCAGTACTTC
d_call: TRBD1; v_call: TRBV6-1; clone_size: NA; j_call: TRBJ1-5; cdr3_aa: CASSQGANSNQPQHF; cdr3_nt: TGTGCCAGCAGTCAGGGGGCTAATAGCAATCAGCCCCAGCATTTT
d_call: NA; v_call: TRBV7-2; clone_size: NA; j_call: TRBJ2-1; cdr3_aa: CASSLVSSTTYNEQFF; cdr3_nt: TGTGCCAGCAGCTTAGTTAGCTCCACTACCTACAATGAGCAGTTCTTC
d_call: NA; v_call: TRBV18; clone_size: few; j_call: TRBJ1-4; cdr3_aa: CASGEPRKLFF; cdr3_nt: TGTGCCTCAGGGGAGCCGAGGAAACTGTTTTTT
d_call: TRBD1; v_call: TRBV19; clone_size: NA; j_call: TRBJ1-2; cdr3_aa: CASTTGAVNGYTF; cdr3_nt: TGTGCCAGTACTACAGGGGCGGTCAATGGCTACACCTTC
d_call: NA; v_call: TRBV2; clone_size: NA; j_call: TRBJ2-7; cdr3_aa: CASSGQGYEQYF; cdr3_nt: TGTGCCAGCAGTGGGCAGGGCTACGAGCAGTACTTC
d_call: TRBD1; v_call: TRBV6-5; clone_size: NA; j_call: TRBJ2-5; cdr3_aa: CASRSGTGGHETQYF; cdr3_nt: TGTGCCAGCAGATCCGGGACAGGGGGTCACGAGACCCAGTACTTC
d_call: NA; v_call: TRBV4-3; clone_size: once; j_call: TRBJ2-7; cdr3_aa: CASSQDRAAVGYEQYF; cdr3_nt: TGCGCCAGCAGCCAAGATAGAGCAGCGGTCGGGTACGAGCAGTACTTC
d_call: TRBD1; v_call: TRBV2; clone_size: NA; j_call: TRBJ2-7; cdr3_aa: CASSRDRSSYEQYF; cdr3_nt: TGTGCCAGCAGCAGGGACAGGAGCTCCTACGAGCAGTACTTC
d_call: TRBD1; v_call: TRBV5-6; clone_size: NA; j_call: TRBJ1-1; cdr3_aa: CASSPGGNTEAFF; cdr3_nt: TGTGCCAGCAGCCCAGGGGGGAACACTGAAGCTTTCTTT
d_call: TRBD1; v_call: TRBV10-2; clone_size: NA; j_call: TRBJ1-4; cdr3_aa: CASNDRVLFEKLFF; cdr3_nt: TGCGCCAGCAATGACAGGGTACTTTTTGAAAAACTGTTTTTT
d_call: TRBD1; v_call: TRBV5-5; clone_size: few; j_call: TRBJ2-2; cdr3_aa: CASSDRVSAGELFF; cdr3_nt: TGTGCCAGCAGCGACAGGGTCTCGGCCGGGGAGCTGTTTTTT
d_call: TRBD2; v_call: TRBV4-3; clone_size: once; j_call: TRBJ2-5; cdr3_aa: CASSQKSSGNLQETQYF; cdr3_nt: TGCGCCAGCAGCCAGAAATCCAGCGGGAATCTCCAAGAGACCCAGTACTTC
d_call: TRBD2; v_call: TRBV5-1; clone_size: NA; j_call: TRBJ2-2; cdr3_aa: CASSLNSGGGELFF; cdr3_nt: TGCGCCAGCAGCTTGAACTCGGGGGGCGGGGAGCTGTTTTTT
d_call: TRBD2; v_call: TRBV4-1; clone_size: NA; j_call: TRBJ2-3; cdr3_aa: CASSLGHFQREGQRTQYF; cdr3_nt: TGCGCCAGCAGCCTGGGACACTTCCAGCGGGAGGGCCAGCGAACGCAGTATTTT
d_call: NA; v_call: TRBV21-1; clone_size: NA; j_call: TRBJ1-5; cdr3_aa: CASSNTDNDLNQPQHF; cdr3_nt: TGTGCCAGCAGCAACACCGACAACGACCTGAATCAGCCCCAGCATTTT
d_call: NA; v_call: TRBV27; clone_size: NA; j_call: TRBJ2-1; cdr3_aa: CASSLQGNEQFF; cdr3_nt: TGTGCCAGCAGTTTACAGGGGAATGAGCAGTTCTTC
d_call: NA; v_call: TRBV27; clone_size: NA; j_call: TRBJ1-5; cdr3_aa: CASSLGRGDVEPQHF; cdr3_nt: TGTGCCAGCAGTTTGGGGAGGGGGGATGTAGAGCCCCAGCATTTT
d_call: NA; v_call: TRBV4-2; clone_size: NA; j_call: TRBJ2-1; cdr3_aa: CASSQVWGGPNNEQFF; cdr3_nt: TGTGCCAGCAGCCAAGTATGGGGCGGCCCTAACAATGAGCAGTTCTTC
d_call: TRBD1; v_call: TRBV7-6; clone_size: NA; j_call: TRBJ2-1; cdr3_aa: CASSLGQGAVYEQFF; cdr3_nt: TGTGCCAGCAGCTTAGGACAGGGCGCGGTGTATGAGCAGTTCTTC
d_call: TRBD1; v_call: TRBV28; clone_size: NA; j_call: TRBJ1-5; cdr3_aa: CASKGQLNQPQHF; cdr3_nt: TGTGCCAGCAAGGGACAGCTCAATCAGCCCCAGCATTTT
d_call: TRBD2; v_call: TRBV5-6; clone_size: NA; j_call: TRBJ2-1; cdr3_aa: CASSKGLAGAEQFF; cdr3_nt: TGTGCCAGCAGCAAGGGACTAGCGGGAGCGGAGCAGTTCTTC
d_call: NA; v_call: TRBV10-3; clone_size: once; j_call: TRBJ2-1; cdr3_aa: CAISRSYNEQFF; cdr3_nt: TGTGCCATCAGCAGGTCCTACAATGAGCAGTTCTTC
d_call: NA; v_call: TRBV5-1; clone_size: few; j_call: TRBJ1-2; cdr3_aa: CASSRQPLDYGYTF; cdr3_nt: TGCGCCAGCAGCCGACAGCCCCTTGACTATGGCTACACCTTC
d_call: NA; v_call: TRBV19; clone_size: NA; j_call: TRBJ1-1; cdr3_aa: CASQERSLGAFF; cdr3_nt: TGTGCCAGCCAGGAAAGGTCCTTAGGAGCTTTCTTT
d_call: NA; v_call: TRBV5-5; clone_size: NA; j_call: TRBJ1-2; cdr3_aa: CASLNTATGYGYTF; cdr3_nt: TGTGCCAGCCTCAACACCGCCACAGGCTATGGCTACACCTTC
d_call: NA; v_call: TRBV29-1; clone_size: NA; j_call: TRBJ1-5; cdr3_aa: CSVSPGNSNQPQHF; cdr3_nt: TGCAGCGTGTCTCCCGGGAATAGCAATCAGCCCCAGCATTTT
d_call: NA; v_call: TRBV5-6; clone_size: NA; j_call: TRBJ2-1; cdr3_aa: CASSWVLTGNEQFF; cdr3_nt: TGTGCCAGCAGCTGGGTTTTGACTGGTAATGAGCAGTTCTTC
d_call: TRBD1; v_call: TRBV28; clone_size: NA; j_call: TRBJ1-1; cdr3_aa: CASSSHTGANEAFF; cdr3_nt: TGTGCCAGCAGTTCCCACACAGGGGCGAATGAAGCTTTCTTT
d_call: NA; v_call: TRBV7-2; clone_size: few; j_call: TRBJ2-7; cdr3_aa: CASSPSGYEQYF; cdr3_nt: TGTGCCAGCAGCCCCTCAGGCTACGAGCAGTACTTC
d_call: NA; v_call: TRBV7-3; clone_size: NA; j_call: TRBJ2-7; cdr3_aa: CASSPQLGSGYEQYF; cdr3_nt: TGTGCCAGCAGCCCACAACTGGGCTCTGGATACGAGCAGTACTTC
d_call: TRBD1; v_call: TRBV5-1; clone_size: NA; j_call: TRBJ1-2; cdr3_aa: CASSLDRGFGYTF; cdr3_nt: TGCGCCAGCAGCTTAGACAGGGGTTTTGGCTACACCTTC
d_call: NA; v_call: TRBV10-3; clone_size: NA; j_call: TRBJ2-7; cdr3_aa: CAINRDANYEQYF; cdr3_nt: TGTGCCATCAACAGGGACGCCAACTACGAGCAGTACTTC
d_call: TRBD2; v_call: TRBV5-1; clone_size: NA; j_call: TRBJ2-7; cdr3_aa: CASMRGTSGDYEQYF; cdr3_nt: TGCGCCAGCATGAGGGGGACTAGCGGAGACTACGAGCAGTACTTC
d_call: NA; v_call: TRBV9; clone_size: NA; j_call: TRBJ2-2; cdr3_aa: CASATAQTENTGELFF; cdr3_nt: TGTGCCAGCGCCACAGCCCAGACAGAGAACACCGGGGAGCTGTTTTTT
d_call: TRBD1; v_call: TRBV2; clone_size: few; j_call: TRBJ2-3; cdr3_aa: CASRNQQGAPWYF; cdr3_nt: TGTGCCAGCAGGAACCAACAGGGGGCACCTTGGTATTTT